Listed below are T cell receptor beta chains from one sample, sequenced in a study of control samples from healthy donors and cancer patients. TCRdb's table, derived via immunoSEQ multiplex PCR, lists solely in-frame clones and lacks some. The table shows approximately 110,000 clones, with approximately 90% occurring only once. The sample taken for sequencing was blood. The receptor source for this set is a young woman in good health. Both conserved end residues are part of each CDR3. A D gene is named only where the DNA matches it firmly. Clone size is given for some rows only: seen once, a few or many times, or a class if the clone is expanded.

d_gene,v_gene,j_gene,abundance,len,CDR3aa,CDR3nt
TRBD1,TRBV19,TRBJ1-1,NA,14,CASSMRTGGTEAFF,TGTGCCAGTAGTATGAGGACAGGGGGCACTGAAGCTTTCTTT
TRBD1,TRBV4-1,TRBJ2-7,NA,15,CASSQPGTASYEQYF,TGCGCCAGCAGCCAACCCGGGACAGCCTCCTACGAGCAGTACTTC
NA,TRBV7-5,TRBJ2-7,NA,12,CVRSLRDRVDDF,TGTGTCAGAAGCTTGAGGGACAGGGTGGATGACTTC
NA,TRBV28,TRBJ1-1,few,13,CASSEAGNTEAFF,TGTGCCAGCAGCGAGGCAGGAAACACTGAAGCTTTCTTT
NA,TRBV28,TRBJ1-2,NA,11,CASSVNYGYTF,TGTGCCAGCAGCGTGAACTATGGCTACACCTTC
TRBD2,TRBV5-8,TRBJ2-5,NA,15,CASSLGTSGKETQYF,TGTGCCAGCAGCCTCGGGACTAGCGGGAAAGAGACCCAGTACTTC
NA,TRBV7-9,TRBJ2-1,NA,13,CASSLTTGDEQFF,TGTGCCAGCAGCCTTACTACGGGGGATGAGCAGTTCTTC
NA,TRBV5-4,TRBJ1-5,NA,15,CASSLYGIDNQPQHF,TGTGCCAGCAGCTTGTACGGGATCGACAATCAGCCCCAGCATTTT
NA,TRBV27,TRBJ1-1,NA,12,CASRRGYTEAFF,TGTGCCAGCAGAAGGGGGTACACTGAAGCTTTCTTT
TRBD1,TRBV28,TRBJ2-7,NA,13,CASSWTGPYEQYF,TGTGCCAGCAGCTGGACAGGCCCCTACGAGCAGTACTTC
NA,TRBV6-2/TRBV6-3,TRBJ1-5,NA,14,CASSYSSTAQPQHF,TGTGCCAGCAGTTACTCCTCGACGGCCCAGCCCCAGCATTTT
TRBD1,TRBV7-8,TRBJ2-7,NA,17,CASSLVPQGVISYEQYF,TGTGCCAGCAGCTTGGTACCACAGGGGGTTATCTCCTACGAGCAGTACTTC
TRBD1,TRBV7-2,TRBJ2-7,NA,13,CASSLPGGHEQYF,TGTGCCAGCAGCTTACCAGGGGGCCACGAGCAGTACTTC
NA,TRBV28,TRBJ2-7,NA,12,CASGEYPYEQYF,TGTGCCAGCGGAGAGTATCCCTACGAGCAGTACTTC
NA,TRBV5-8,TRBJ1-4,NA,17,CASSDPLYRDGDEKLFF,TGTGCCAGCAGCGACCCATTATACAGGGACGGAGACGAAAAACTGTTTTTT
NA,TRBV11-2,TRBJ1-2,NA,13,CASSYQLNYGYTF,TGTGCCAGCAGTTACCAGCTTAACTATGGCTACACCTTC
NA,TRBV5-4,TRBJ2-5,NA,11,CASSFEETQYF,TGTGCCAGCAGCTTTGAAGAGACCCAGTACTTC
NA,TRBV29-1,TRBJ2-7,NA,12,CSVGRGSYEQYF,TGCAGCGTTGGCAGGGGCTCCTACGAGCAGTACTTC
TRBD1,TRBV2,TRBJ1-4,NA,13,CASSGSKRQGLFF,TGTGCCAGCAGTGGAAGTAAGAGACAGGGGCTGTTTTTT
NA,TRBV7-6,TRBJ2-7,NA,12,CASRGTAYEQYF,TGTGCCAGCAGGGGTACGGCCTACGAGCAGTACTTC